Presented here are 14 T cell receptor beta chains from one specimen sequenced in a study of CD8+CD57+ T cells in acquired aplastic anemia. The template for TCR beta VDJ and CDR3 sequence profiling was genomic DNA. TCRdb ran MiXCR on the reads and lists one entry per CDR3 protein. The sample has around 170,000 distinct CDR3 sequences, 63% seen once. Sample: sorted CD4+, CD8+, or CD8+CD57+ T cells (not recorded which) from PBMCs. The receptors here all came from a human donor in good health.

The CDR3 loop is CATSDFPRADTQYF. The CDR3 region has the DNA TGTGCCACCAGTGATTTTCCGAGGGCAGATACGCAGTATTTT. The J gene is TRBJ2-3, the V gene TRBV24-1; D possibly corresponds to TRBD2 (5 bases). V was clipped by 1 base and J by 4 bases, with 8 bases between them. The CDR3 runs to 14 residues. Germline lookup yields CDR1 KGHDR and CDR2 SFDVKD.

This clonotype was observed at least ten times. This chain joins TRBV15 and TRBJ2-3; 10 bases map to TRBD1. Germline-derived CDR1 and CDR2 are LNHNV and YYDKDF (reference sequence). This CDR3 comprises 17 residues. V gave up 0 bases and J gave up 5 bases; unmatched junction bases: 8. CDR3 DNA sequence: TGTGCCACCAGCAGAGAGGTTGACAGGGGGCGTCAAGATACGCAGTATTTT. The encoded protein is CATSREVDRGRQDTQYF. The full variable domain, completed using reference TRBV15 and TRBJ2-3, is DAMVIQNPRYQVTQFGKPVTLSCSQTLNHNVMYWYQQKSSQAPKLLFHYYDKDFNNEADTPDNFQSRRPNTSFCFLDIRSPGLGDTAMYLCATSREVDRGRQDTQYFGPGTRLTVL.

The rearrangement links TRBV7-9 to TRBJ1-6; no reliable D call. The germline V gene encodes CDR1 SEHNR and CDR2 FQNEAQ (reference sequence). V was clipped by 4 bases and J by 6 bases, with 13 bases between them. There are 15 residues in the CDR3. CDR3 protein: CASSSVNTPNSPLHF. DNA of the CDR3: TGTGCCAGCAGCTCAGTGAACACCCCTAATTCACCCCTCCACTTT.

This clonotype came up many times. The chain combines TRBV25-1 with TRBJ2-1; 8 nucleotides match TRBD2. V shed 0 bases, J shed 5 bases, and the junction held 3 bases outside the gene matches. This CDR3 spans 15 amino acids. From germline, CDR1 is MGHDK and CDR2 SYGVNS. CDR3 DNA sequence: TGTGCCAGCAGTGAATATAGCGGGAACCACAATGAGCAGTTCTTC. Translating it yields CASSEYSGNHNEQFF. The variable domain in full, with the rest retrieved from reference TRBV25-1 and TRBJ2-1, is EADIYQTPRYLVIGTGKKITLECSQTMGHDKMYWYQQDPGMELHLIHYSYGVNSTEKGDLSSESTVSRIRTEHFPLTLESARPSHTSQYLCASSEYSGNHNEQFFGPGTRLTVL.

The V gene is TRBV7-8, the J gene TRBJ2-7; D may be TRBD1 (5 bases). V was shortened by 8 bases and J by 1 base, with 12 bases between the two germline ends. The V gene's germline CDR1 is SGHVS and CDR2 FQNEAQ. The CDR3 is 13 residues long. CDR3 DNA sequence: TGTGCCAGCGTACAGGATGGGTCCTACGAGCAGTACTTC. Protein product: CASVQDGSYEQYF.

This clonotype has just a few counts. The chain combines TRBV12-3 or TRBV12-4 with TRBJ2-1; D unresolved. The CDR3 totals 11 residues. V lost 3 bases to trimming and J lost 8 bases, with 5 bases between them. CDR3: CASSFGYEQFF. The CDR3 nucleotides are TGTGCCAGCAGTTTCGGCTATGAGCAGTTCTTC.

This clonotype was observed many times. The V gene is TRBV2, the J gene TRBJ2-2; 10 nucleotides match TRBD2. The CDR3 has 16 residues. Trimming removed 4 bases from V and 6 bases from J; junction bases left unmatched: 8. Germline loops: CDR1 SNHLY, CDR2 FYNNEI. CDR3 protein: CASSGGLAGVSGELFF. In DNA, the CDR3 is TGTGCCAGCAGTGGGGGGCTAGCGGGAGTATCCGGGGAGCTGTTTTTT.

This CDR3 reads CASSPQGGAATYGYTF. CDR3 sequence (DNA): TGTGCCAGCAGCCCACAGGGTGGGGCAGCCACGTATGGCTACACCTTC. This sequence joins TRBV7-2 and TRBJ1-2, with a possible D match to TRBD1 (6 bases). Per germline, CDR1 SGHTA and CDR2 FQGNSA. The V end was cut by 5 bases, the J end by 5 bases, with 21 bases between. The CDR3 is 16 residues long.

This sequence joins TRBV15 and TRBJ2-7; D gene uncertain. CDR1 and CDR2 (germline): LNHNV, YYDKDF (reference sequence). This CDR3 has 14 amino acids. V lost 0 bases, J lost 4 bases, and 10 bases lay in between. The CDR3 is CATSRDILVYEQYF. The CDR3 DNA is TGTGCCACCAGCAGAGATATATTAGTTTACGAGCAGTACTTC.

This clonotype was counted ten times or more. The chain employs TRBV18 and TRBJ2-5; 7 bases are shared with TRBD1. CDR3 length: 14 residues. V gave up 3 bases and J gave up 3 bases; unmatched junction bases: 4. CDR1 and CDR2 from the germline V gene are KGHSH and LQKENI. CDR3 nucleotides: TGTGCCAGCTCACCTCGGGACAGCGAAGAGACCCAGTACTTC. Translating gives CASSPRDSEETQYF.

This chain joins TRBV5-4 and TRBJ2-7; D is ambiguous. The CDR3 length is 16 residues. Germline V gene lookup returns CDR1 SGHNT and CDR2 YYREEE (reference sequence). Trimming removed 2 bases at V and 3 bases at J, with 18 bases between. The CDR3 region has the DNA TGTGCCAGCAGCTTTGGTCTATCGGACCTAATCTACGAGCAGTACTTC. Its protein is CASSFGLSDLIYEQYF.

This chain connects TRBV7-2 to TRBJ2-3; no clear D. Germline V CDR1 and CDR2: SGHTA, FQGNSA. The CDR3 length is 15 residues. The germline V and J ends were trimmed by 2 bases and 1 base, with 10 bases remaining between them. The CDR3 DNA is TGTGCCAGCAGCTTATCGGGTTTTCGCACAGATACGCAGTATTTT. Its translation is CASSLSGFRTDTQYF.

The rearrangement uses TRBV20-1 and TRBJ2-3; TRBD2 agrees at 13 bases. V was pared by 5 bases and J by 0 bases, with 11 bases of the junction left unmatched. This CDR3 spans 18 amino acids. Per the germline V gene, CDR1 is DFQATT and CDR2 is SNEGSKA (reference sequence). Here the CDR3 reads CSALVGLAGVTSTDTQYF. CDR3 in DNA: TGCAGTGCTCTAGTCGGACTAGCGGGGGTAACTAGCACAGATACGCAGTATTTT.

The chain combines TRBV7-8 with TRBJ1-1; D unresolved. Trimming pared 4 bases from V and 8 bases from J, leaving 11 bases between. CDR1 is SGHVS, CDR2 FQNEAQ, per germline. The CDR3 loop spans 12 amino acids. The DNA of the CDR3 is TGTGCCAGCAGCTCGAAACCGGAAGAAGCTTTCTTT. Translated: CASSSKPEEAFF.